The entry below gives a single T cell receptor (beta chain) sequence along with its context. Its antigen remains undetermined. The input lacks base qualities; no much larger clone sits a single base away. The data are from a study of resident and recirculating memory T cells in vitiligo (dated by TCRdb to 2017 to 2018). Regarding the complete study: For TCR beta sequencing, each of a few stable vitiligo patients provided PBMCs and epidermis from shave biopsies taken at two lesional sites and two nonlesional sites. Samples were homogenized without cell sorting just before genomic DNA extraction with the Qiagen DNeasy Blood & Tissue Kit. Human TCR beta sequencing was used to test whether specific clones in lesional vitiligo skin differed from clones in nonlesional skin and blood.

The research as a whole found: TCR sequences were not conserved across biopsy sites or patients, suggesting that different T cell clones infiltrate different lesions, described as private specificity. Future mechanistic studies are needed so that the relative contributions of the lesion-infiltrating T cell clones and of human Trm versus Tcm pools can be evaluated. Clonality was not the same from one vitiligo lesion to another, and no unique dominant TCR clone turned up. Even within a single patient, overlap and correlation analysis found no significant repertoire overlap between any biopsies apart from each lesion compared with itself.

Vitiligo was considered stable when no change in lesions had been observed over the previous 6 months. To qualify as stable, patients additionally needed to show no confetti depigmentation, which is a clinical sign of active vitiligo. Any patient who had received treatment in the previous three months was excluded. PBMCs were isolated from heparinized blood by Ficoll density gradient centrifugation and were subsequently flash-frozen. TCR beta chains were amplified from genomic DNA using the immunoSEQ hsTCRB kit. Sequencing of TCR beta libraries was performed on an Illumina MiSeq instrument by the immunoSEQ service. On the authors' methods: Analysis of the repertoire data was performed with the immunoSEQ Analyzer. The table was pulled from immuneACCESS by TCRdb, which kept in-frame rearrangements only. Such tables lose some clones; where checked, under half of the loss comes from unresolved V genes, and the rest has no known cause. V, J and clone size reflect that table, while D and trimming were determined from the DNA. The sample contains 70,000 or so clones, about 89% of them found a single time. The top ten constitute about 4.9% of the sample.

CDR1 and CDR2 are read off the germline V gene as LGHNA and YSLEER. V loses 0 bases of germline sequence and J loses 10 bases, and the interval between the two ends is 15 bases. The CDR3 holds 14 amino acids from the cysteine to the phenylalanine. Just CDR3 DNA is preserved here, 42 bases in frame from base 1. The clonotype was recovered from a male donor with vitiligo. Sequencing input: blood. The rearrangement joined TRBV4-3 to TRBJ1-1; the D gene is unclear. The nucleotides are TGCGCCAGCAGCCAAGATTGGGCCACGGGGAGAGCTTTCTTT. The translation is CASSQDWATGRAFF.